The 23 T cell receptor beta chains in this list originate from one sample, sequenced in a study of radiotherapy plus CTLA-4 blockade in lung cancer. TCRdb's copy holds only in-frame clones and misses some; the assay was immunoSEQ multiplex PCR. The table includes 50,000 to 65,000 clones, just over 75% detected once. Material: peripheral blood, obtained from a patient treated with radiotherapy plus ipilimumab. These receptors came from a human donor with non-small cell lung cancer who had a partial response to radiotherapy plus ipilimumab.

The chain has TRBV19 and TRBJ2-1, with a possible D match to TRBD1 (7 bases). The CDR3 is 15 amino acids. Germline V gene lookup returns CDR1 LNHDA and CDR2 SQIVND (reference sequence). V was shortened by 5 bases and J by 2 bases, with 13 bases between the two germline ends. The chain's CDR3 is CASSPTGEAYNEQFF. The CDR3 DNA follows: TGTGCCAGTAGTCCCACAGGGGAGGCCTACAATGAGCAGTTCTTC.

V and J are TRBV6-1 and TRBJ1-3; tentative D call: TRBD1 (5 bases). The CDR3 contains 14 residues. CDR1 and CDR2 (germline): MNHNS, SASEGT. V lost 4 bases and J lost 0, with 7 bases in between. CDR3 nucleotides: TGTGCCAGCAGTGCAGGGTTCTCTGGAAACACCATATATTTT. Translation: CASSAGFSGNTIYF.

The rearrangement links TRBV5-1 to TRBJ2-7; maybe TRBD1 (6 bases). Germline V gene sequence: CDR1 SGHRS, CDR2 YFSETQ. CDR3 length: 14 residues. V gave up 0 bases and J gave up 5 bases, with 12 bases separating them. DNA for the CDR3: TGCGCCAGCAGCTTGGTGCAGGGGTTCGACGAGCAGTACTTC. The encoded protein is CASSLVQGFDEQYF.

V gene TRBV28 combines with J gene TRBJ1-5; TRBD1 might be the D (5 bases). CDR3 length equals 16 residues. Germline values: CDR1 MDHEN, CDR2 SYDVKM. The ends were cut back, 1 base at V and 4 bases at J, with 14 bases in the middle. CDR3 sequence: CASSLSSGAGNQPQHF. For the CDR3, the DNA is TGTGCCAGCAGTTTATCATCCGGGGCGGGAAATCAGCCCCAGCATTTT.

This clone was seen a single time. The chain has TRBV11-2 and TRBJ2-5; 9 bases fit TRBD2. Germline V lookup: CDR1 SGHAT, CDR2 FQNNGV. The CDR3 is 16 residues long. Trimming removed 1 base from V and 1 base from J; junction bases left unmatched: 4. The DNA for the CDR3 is TGTGCCAGCAGCTTAGGGGGGACTAGCTCCCAAGAGACCCAGTACTTC. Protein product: CASSLGGTSSQETQYF.

CDR3 region: CASSQDPGQGSNSPLHF. Here the CDR3 DNA reads TGTGCCAGCAGCCAAGATCCCGGACAGGGTAGCAATTCACCCCTCCACTTT. The chain carries TRBV4-2 and TRBJ1-6, with 8 bases matching TRBD1. The germline gives CDR1 LGHNA, CDR2 YNFKEQ. This CDR3 is built from 17 residues. V trimming: 0 bases; J trimming: 7 bases; junction bases outside the gene matches: 8.

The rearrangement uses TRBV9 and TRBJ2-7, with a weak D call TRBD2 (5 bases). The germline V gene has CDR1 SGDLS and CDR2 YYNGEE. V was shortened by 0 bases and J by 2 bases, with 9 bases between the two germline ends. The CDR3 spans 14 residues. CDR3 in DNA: TGTGCCAGCAGCGTAGCTGCCGGGGCCTACGAGCAGTACTTC. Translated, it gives CASSVAAGAYEQYF.

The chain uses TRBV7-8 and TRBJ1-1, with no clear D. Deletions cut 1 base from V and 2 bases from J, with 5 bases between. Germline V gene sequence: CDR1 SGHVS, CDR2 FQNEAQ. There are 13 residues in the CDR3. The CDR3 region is CASSLVENTEAFF. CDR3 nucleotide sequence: TGTGCCAGCAGCTTAGTAGAAAACACTGAAGCTTTCTTT.

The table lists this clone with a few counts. The CDR3 sequence: CASSVQGASNEKLFF. CDR3 in DNA: TGTGCCAGCAGCGTCCAGGGGGCAAGTAATGAAAAACTGTTTTTT. V is TRBV9 and J is TRBJ1-4; 8 positions agree with TRBD1. CDR1 is SGDLS, CDR2 YYNGEE, per germline. The CDR3 sequence is 15 residues long. V lost 2 bases and J lost 4; bases outside the gene matches: 4.

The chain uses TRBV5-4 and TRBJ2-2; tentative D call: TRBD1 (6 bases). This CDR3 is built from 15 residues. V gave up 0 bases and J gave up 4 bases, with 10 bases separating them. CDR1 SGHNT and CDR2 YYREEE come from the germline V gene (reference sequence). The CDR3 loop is CASSLGGHGTGELFF. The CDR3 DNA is TGTGCCAGCAGCTTGGGGGGACACGGCACCGGGGAGCTGTTTTTT.

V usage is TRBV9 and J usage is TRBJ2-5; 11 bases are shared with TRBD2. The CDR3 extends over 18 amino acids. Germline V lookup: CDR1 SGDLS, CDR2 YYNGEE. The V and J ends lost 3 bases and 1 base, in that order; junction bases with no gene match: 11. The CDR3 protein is CASSEGAIAGGIQETQYF. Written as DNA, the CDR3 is TGTGCCAGCAGCGAGGGGGCCATAGCGGGGGGGATCCAAGAGACCCAGTACTTC.

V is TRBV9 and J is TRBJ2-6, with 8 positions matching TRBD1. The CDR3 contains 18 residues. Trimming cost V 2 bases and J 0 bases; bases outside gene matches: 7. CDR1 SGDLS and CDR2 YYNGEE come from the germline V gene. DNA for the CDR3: TGTGCCAGCAGCGTTCGGACAGGGACATCCTCTGGGGCCAACGTCCTGACTTTC. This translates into CASSVRTGTSSGANVLTF.

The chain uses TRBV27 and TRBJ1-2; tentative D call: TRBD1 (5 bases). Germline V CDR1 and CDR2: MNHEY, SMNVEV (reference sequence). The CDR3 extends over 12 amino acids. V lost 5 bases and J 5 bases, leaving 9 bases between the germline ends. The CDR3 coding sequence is TGTGCCAGCAGTCGCGGGACGTATGGCTACACCTTC. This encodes CASSRGTYGYTF.

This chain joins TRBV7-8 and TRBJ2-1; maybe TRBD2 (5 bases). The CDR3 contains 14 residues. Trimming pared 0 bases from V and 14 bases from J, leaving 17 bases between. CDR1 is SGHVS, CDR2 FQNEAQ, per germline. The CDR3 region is CASSLARVGVGKFF. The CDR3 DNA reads TGTGCCAGCAGCTTAGCGCGAGTCGGGGTGGGGAAGTTCTTC. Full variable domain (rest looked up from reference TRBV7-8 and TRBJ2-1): GAGVSQSPRYKVAKRGQDVALRCDPISGHVSLFWYQQALGQGPEFLTYFQNEAQLDKSGLPSDRFFAERPEGSVSTLKIQRTQQEDSAVYLCASSLARVGVGKFFGPGTRLTVL.

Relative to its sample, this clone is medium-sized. CDR3 sequence reads: CASSLLSSGGQGIFYEQYF. Written as DNA, the CDR3 is TGCGCCAGCAGTCTTTTATCCTCTGGAGGGCAGGGAATATTCTACGAGCAGTACTTC. V is TRBV4-1 and J is TRBJ2-7, with a weak D call TRBD2 (6 bases). V lost 6 bases to trimming and J lost 3 bases, with 30 bases between them. The germline gives CDR1 MGHRA, CDR2 YSYEKL. The length of the CDR3 is 19 residues.

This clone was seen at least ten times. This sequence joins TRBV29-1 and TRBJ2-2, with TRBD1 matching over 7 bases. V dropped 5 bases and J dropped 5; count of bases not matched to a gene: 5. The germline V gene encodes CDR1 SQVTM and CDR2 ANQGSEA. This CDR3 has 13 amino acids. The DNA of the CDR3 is TGCAGCGTTCGGGACAGTTTAACCGGGGAGCTGTTTTTT. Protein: CSVRDSLTGELFF.

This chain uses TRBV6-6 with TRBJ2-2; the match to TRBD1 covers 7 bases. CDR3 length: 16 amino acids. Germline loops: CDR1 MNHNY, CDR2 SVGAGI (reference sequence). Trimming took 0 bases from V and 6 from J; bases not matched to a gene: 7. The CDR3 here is CASSYSTGKFPGELFF. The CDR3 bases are TGTGCCAGCAGTTACTCGACAGGGAAATTCCCCGGGGAGCTGTTTTTT.

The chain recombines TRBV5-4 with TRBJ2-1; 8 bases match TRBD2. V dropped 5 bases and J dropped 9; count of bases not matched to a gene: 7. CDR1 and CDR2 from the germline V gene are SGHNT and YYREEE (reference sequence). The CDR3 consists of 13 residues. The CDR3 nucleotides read TGTGCCAGCAGTCCTCCGGGGGGGCGTGAGCAGTTCTTC. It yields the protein CASSPPGGREQFF.

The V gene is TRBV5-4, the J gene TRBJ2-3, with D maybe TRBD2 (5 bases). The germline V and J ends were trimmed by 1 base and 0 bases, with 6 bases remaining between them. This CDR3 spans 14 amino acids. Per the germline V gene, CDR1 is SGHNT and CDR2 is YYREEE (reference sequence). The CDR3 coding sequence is TGTGCCAGCAGCTTGTTAGCGAGCACAGATACGCAGTATTTT. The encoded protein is CASSLLASTDTQYF.

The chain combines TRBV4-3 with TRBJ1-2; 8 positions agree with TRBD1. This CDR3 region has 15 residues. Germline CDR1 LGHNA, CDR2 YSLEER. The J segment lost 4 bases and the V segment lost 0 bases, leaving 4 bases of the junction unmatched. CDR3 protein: CASSQDSGGVYGYTF. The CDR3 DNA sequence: TGCGCCAGCAGCCAAGATTCAGGGGGCGTCTATGGCTACACCTTC.

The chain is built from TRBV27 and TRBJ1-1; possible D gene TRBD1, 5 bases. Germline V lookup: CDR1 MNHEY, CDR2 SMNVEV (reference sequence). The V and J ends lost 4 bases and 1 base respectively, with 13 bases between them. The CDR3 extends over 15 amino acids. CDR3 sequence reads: CASSSPGRANTEAFF. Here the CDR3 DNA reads TGTGCCAGCAGTTCCCCGGGCAGGGCGAACACTGAAGCTTTCTTT.

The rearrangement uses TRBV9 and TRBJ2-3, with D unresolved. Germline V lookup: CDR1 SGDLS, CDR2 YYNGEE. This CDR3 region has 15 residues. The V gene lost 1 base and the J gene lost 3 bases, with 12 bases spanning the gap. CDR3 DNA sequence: TGTGCCAGCAGCGTACAATTCACAGCTACAGATACGCAGTATTTT. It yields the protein CASSVQFTATDTQYF.

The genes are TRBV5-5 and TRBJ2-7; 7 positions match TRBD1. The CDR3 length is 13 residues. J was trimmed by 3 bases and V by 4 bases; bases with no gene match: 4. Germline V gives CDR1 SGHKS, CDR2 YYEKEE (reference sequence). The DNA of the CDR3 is TGTGCCAGCAGCAGACAGGGTAACTACGAGCAGTACTTC. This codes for CASSRQGNYEQYF.